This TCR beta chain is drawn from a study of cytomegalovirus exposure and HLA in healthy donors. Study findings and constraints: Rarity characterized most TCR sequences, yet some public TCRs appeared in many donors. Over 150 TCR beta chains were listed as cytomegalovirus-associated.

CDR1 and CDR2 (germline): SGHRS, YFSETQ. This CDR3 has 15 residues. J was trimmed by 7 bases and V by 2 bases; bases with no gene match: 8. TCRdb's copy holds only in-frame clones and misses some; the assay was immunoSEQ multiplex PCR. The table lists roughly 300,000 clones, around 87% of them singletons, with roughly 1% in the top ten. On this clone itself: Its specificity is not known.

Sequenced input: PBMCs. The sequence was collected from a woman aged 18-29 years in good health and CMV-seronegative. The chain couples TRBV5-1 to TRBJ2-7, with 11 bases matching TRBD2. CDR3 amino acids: CASSLVAGGPWEQYF. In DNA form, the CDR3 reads TGCGCCAGCAGCTTAGTAGCGGGAGGGCCGTGGGAGCAGTACTTC.